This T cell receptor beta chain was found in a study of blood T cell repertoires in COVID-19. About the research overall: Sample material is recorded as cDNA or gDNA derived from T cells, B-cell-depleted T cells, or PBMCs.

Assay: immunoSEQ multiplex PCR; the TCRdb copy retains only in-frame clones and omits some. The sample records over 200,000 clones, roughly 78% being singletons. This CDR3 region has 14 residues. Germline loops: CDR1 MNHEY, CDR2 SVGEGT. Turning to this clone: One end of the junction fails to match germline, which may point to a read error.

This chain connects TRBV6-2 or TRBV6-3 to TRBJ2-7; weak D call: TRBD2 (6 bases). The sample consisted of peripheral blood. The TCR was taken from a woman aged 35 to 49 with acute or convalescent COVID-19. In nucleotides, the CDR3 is TGTGCCAGCAGTTACTCTGGGACTTTAATCTATGAGGACTTC. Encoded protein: CASSYSGTLIYEDF.